Below, 2 T cell receptor beta chains from the same sample are listed, as sequenced in a study of radiotherapy plus CTLA-4 blockade in lung cancer. The protocol was immunoSEQ multiplex PCR, while the TCRdb copy is restricted to in-frame clones and leaves out a portion. Of around 29,000 clones detected, approximately 78% appear once; the ten largest clones hold 20% to 25%. The sequencing here drew on peripheral blood, taken from a patient treated with radiotherapy plus ipilimumab. These receptors were collected from a human donor with non-small cell lung cancer that progressed on radiotherapy plus ipilimumab.

The CDR3 nucleotides read TGTGCCAGCAGCTTAGGGACAGGGGCATCGTCGGCCCAGCATTTT. It specifies CASSLGTGASSAQHF. The V gene is TRBV7-8, the J gene TRBJ1-5; TRBD1 aligns across 9 bases. V shed 1 base, J shed 11 bases, and the junction held 9 bases outside the gene matches. The V gene's germline CDR1 is SGHVS and CDR2 FQNEAQ. The CDR3 is 15 residues long.

The chain carries TRBV9 and TRBJ2-5; no firm D call. V shed 4 bases and J shed 5 bases, with 9 bases lying between them. Germline V gene sequence: CDR1 SGDLS, CDR2 YYNGEE. The CDR3 runs to 12 residues. In DNA, the CDR3 is TGTGCCAGCAGCTCTTCACGGGAGACCCAGTACTTC. This translates into CASSSSRETQYF.